This note documents a single T cell receptor (beta chain) sequence. Its antigen is not known. This entry comes from a study of T cell responses to AZD1222 COVID-19 vaccine. Profiled with immunoSEQ multiplex PCR; TCRdb holds only in-frame clones, not every one. The sample holds tens of thousands of clones, less than 95% seen once. Pooled in the analysis were second doses at about 4 or about 12 weeks. The study's findings and limits: Breadth and depth of Spike-specific TCRs rose after two AZD1222 doses. CD4 TCRs associated with vaccination spanned spike, dominating at 160-218 and 743-854.

V lost 5 bases to trimming and J lost 3 bases; unmatched junction nucleotides: 4. CDR1 is SGHVS and CDR2 is FQNEAQ in the germline V gene. CDR3 length: 13 residues. The input for sequencing was peripheral blood, taken 28 days after the second AZD1222 dose. This clonotype originated in an adult who received the AZD1222 COVID-19 vaccine. The chain couples TRBV7-8 to TRBJ2-7; TRBD1 agrees at 7 bases. The CDR3 DNA is TGTGCCAGCAGCAAGGGACAGAGCTACGAGCAGTACTTC. The encoded protein is CASSKGQSYEQYF.